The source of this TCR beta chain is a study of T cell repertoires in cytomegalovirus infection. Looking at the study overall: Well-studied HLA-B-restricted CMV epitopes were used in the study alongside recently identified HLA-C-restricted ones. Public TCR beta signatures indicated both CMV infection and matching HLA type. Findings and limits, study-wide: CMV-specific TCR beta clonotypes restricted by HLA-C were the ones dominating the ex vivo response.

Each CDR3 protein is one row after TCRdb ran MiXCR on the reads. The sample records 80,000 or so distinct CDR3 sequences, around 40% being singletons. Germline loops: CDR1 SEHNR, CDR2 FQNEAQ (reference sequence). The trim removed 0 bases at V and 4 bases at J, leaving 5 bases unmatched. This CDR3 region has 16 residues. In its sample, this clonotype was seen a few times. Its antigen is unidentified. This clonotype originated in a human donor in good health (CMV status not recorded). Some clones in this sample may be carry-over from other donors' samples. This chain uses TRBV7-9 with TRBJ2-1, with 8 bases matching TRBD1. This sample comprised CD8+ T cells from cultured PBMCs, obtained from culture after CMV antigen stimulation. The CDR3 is CASSLALGQVYNEQFF. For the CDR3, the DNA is TGTGCCAGCAGCTTAGCATTGGGACAGGTATACAATGAGCAGTTCTTC. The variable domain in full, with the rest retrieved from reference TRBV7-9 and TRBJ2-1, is DTGVSQNPRHKITKRGQNVTFRCDPISEHNRLYWYRQTLGQGPEFLTYFQNEAQLEKSRLLSDRFSAERPKGSFSTLEIQRTEQGDSAMYLCASSLALGQVYNEQFFGPGTRLTVL.